The 2 T cell receptor beta chains reported below all come from one sample, sequenced in a study of cytomegalovirus exposure and HLA in healthy donors. The PCR had 60 Vbeta and 13 Jbeta primers. Measured with immunoSEQ multiplex PCR; TCRdb has only the in-frame clones, and not every one. The table lists over 150,000 clones, around 80% of them singletons. Sequencing was performed on PBMCs. Receptor source: a woman in her forties or fifties in good health and CMV-seropositive.

V gene TRBV12-5 combines with J gene TRBJ1-4; 11 bases agree with TRBD1. CDR3 length equals 15 residues. Germline-derived CDR1 and CDR2 are LGHNT and FRNRAP. The ends lost 6 bases at V and 8 bases at J; junction bases unmatched: 8. The CDR3 nucleotides read TGTGCTAGTGGAGGGACAGGGGGTAGTGGGGAAAAACTGTTTTTT. This translates into CASGGTGGSGEKLFF.

V and J are TRBV5-4 and TRBJ2-2; tentative D call: TRBD2 (6 bases). Germline values: CDR1 SGHNT, CDR2 YYREEE (reference sequence). Trimming took off 4 bases at V and 4 bases at J, with 17 bases between the two ends. The CDR3 has 16 residues. DNA for the CDR3: TGTGCCAGCAGCCCCACTGGGGGGTCGAGCACCGGGGAGCTGTTTTTT. This sequence encodes CASSPTGGSSTGELFF.